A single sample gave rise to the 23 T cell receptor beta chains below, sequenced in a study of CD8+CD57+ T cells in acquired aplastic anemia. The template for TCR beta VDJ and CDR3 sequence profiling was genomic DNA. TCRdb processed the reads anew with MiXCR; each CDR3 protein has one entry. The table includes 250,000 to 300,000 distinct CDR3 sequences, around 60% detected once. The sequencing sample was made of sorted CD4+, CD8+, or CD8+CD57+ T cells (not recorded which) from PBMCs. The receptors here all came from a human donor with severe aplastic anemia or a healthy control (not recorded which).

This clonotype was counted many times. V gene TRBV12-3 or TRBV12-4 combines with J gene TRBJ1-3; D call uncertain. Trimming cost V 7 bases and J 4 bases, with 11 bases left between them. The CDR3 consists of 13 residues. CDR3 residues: CASKPTDGNTIYF. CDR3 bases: TGTGCCAGCAAACCGACGGACGGAAACACCATATATTTT.

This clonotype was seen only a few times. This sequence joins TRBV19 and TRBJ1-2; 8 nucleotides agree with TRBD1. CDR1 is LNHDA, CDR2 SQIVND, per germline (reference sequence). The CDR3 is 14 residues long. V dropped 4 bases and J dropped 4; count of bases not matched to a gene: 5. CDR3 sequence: CASSTRTGSYGYTF. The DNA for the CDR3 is TGTGCCAGTAGTACGCGGACAGGGAGCTATGGCTACACCTTC.

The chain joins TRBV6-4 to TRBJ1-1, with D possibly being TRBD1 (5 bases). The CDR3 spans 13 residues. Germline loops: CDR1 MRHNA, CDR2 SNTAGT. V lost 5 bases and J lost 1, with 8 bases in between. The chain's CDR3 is CASSKTENTEAFF. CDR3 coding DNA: TGTGCCAGCAGTAAGACAGAGAACACTGAAGCTTTCTTT.

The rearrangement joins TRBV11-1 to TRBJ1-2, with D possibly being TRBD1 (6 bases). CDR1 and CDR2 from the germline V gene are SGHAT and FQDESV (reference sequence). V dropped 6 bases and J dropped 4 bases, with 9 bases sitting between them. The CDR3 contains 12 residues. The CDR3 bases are TGTGCCAGCAGTAAACAGGGCTATGGCTACACCTTC. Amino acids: CASSKQGYGYTF.

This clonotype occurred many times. The CDR3 is CASGQSKSAFF. DNA for the CDR3: TGTGCCAGCGGCCAATCTAAATCGGCTTTCTTT. The chain uses TRBV6-2 or TRBV6-3 and TRBJ1-1; D is uncertain. The CDR3 is made up of 11 amino acids. Germline loops: CDR1 MNHEY, CDR2 SVGEGT. The germline V and J ends were trimmed by 8 bases and 11 bases, with 15 bases remaining between them.

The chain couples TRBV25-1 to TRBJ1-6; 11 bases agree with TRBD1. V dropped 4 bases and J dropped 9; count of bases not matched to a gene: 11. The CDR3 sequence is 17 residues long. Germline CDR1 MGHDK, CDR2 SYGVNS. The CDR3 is CASSGGRGTGGISPLHF. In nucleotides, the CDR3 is TGTGCCAGCAGTGGTGGAAGGGGGACAGGGGGTATTTCACCCCTCCACTTT.

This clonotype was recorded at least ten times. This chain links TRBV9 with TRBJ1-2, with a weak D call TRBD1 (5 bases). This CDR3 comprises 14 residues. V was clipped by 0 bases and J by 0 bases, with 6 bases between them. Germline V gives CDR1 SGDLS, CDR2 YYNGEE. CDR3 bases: TGTGCCAGCAGCGTAGGGACACCTAACTATGGCTACACCTTC. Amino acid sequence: CASSVGTPNYGYTF. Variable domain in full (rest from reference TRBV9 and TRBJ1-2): DSGVTQTPKHLITATGQRVTLRCSPRSGDLSVYWYQQSLDQGLQFLIQYYNGEERAKGNILERFSAQQFPDLHSELNLSSLELGDSALYFCASSVGTPNYGYTFGSGTRLTVV.

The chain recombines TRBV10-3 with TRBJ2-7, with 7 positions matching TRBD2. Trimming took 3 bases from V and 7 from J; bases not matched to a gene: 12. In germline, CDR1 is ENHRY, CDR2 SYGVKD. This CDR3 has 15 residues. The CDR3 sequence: CAISDTGGSSEEQYF. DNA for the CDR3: TGTGCCATCAGTGACACGGGGGGAAGTTCCGAAGAGCAGTACTTC.

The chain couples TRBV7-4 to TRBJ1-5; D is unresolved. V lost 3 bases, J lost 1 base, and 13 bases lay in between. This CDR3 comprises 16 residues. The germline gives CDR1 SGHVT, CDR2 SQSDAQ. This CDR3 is CASSLGWVQSNQPQHF. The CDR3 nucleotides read TGTGCCAGCAGCTTGGGATGGGTGCAGAGCAATCAGCCCCAGCATTTT.

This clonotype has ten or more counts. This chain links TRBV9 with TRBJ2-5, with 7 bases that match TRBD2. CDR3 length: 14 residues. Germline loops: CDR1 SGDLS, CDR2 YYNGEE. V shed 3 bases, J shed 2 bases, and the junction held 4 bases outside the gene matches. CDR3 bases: TGTGCCAGCAGCGCCCGGGGGGAACAAGAGACCCAGTACTTC. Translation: CASSARGEQETQYF. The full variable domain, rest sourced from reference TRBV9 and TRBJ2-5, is DSGVTQTPKHLITATGQRVTLRCSPRSGDLSVYWYQQSLDQGLQFLIQYYNGEERAKGNILERFSAQQFPDLHSELNLSSLELGDSALYFCASSARGEQETQYFGPGTRLLVL.

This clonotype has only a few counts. CDR3 bases: TGTGCCAGCATGCAGGGGCCTAATTCACCCCTCCACTTT. It yields the protein CASMQGPNSPLHF. The rearrangement links TRBV2 to TRBJ1-6; a weak D match, TRBD1 (6 bases). The CDR3 is 13 residues long. V was shortened by 7 bases and J by 6 bases, with 10 bases between the two germline ends. Germline CDR1 reads SNHLY; CDR2 reads FYNNEI.

CDR3 bases: TGCAGTGCTAGGGAACCCGAAGAGACCCAGTACTTC. Protein sequence: CSAREPEETQYF. V is TRBV20-1 and J is TRBJ2-5; no reliable D call. V was trimmed by 3 bases and J by 3 bases, leaving 8 bases between them. Germline CDR1 DFQATT, CDR2 SNEGSKA (reference sequence). The CDR3 length is 12 residues.

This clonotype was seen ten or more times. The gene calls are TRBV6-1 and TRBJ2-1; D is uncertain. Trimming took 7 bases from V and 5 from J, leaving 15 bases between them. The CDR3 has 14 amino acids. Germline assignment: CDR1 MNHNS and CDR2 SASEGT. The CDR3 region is CASIPVRTDNEQFF. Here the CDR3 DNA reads TGTGCCAGCATACCGGTCAGAACTGACAATGAGCAGTTCTTC.

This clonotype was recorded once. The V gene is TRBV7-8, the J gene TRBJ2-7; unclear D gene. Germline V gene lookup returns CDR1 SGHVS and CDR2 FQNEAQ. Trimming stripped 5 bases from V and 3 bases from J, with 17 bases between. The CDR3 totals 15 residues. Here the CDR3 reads CASSTRTQENYEQYF. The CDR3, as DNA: TGTGCCAGCAGCACCAGGACCCAAGAAAACTACGAGCAGTACTTC.

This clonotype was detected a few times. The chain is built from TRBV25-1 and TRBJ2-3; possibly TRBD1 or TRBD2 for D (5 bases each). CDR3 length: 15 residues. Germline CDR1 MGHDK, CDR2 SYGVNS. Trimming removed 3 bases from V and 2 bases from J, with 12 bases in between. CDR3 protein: CASSDGGTPTDTQYF. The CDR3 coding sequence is TGTGCCAGCAGTGATGGGGGTACCCCCACAGATACGCAGTATTTT.

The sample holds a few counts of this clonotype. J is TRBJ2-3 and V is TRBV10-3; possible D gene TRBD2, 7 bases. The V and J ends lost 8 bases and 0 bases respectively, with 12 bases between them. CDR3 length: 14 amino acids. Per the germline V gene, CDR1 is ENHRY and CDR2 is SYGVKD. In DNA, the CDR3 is TGTGCCATCCGGGGGGCCTTCAGCACAGATACGCAGTATTTT. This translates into CAIRGAFSTDTQYF.

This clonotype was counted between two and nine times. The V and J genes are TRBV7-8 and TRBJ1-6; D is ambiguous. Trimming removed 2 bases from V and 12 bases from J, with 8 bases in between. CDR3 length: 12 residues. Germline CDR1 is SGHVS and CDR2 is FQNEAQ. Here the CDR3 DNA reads TGTGCCAGCAGCTTAACGGCAGGACCCCTCCACTTT. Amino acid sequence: CASSLTAGPLHF.

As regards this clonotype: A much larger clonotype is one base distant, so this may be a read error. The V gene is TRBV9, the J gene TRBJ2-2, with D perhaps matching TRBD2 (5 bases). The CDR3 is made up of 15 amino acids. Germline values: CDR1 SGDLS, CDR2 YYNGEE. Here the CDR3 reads CASSVAGVNTGELLF. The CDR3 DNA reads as TGTGCCAGCAGCGTAGCCGGAGTGAACACCGGGGAGCTGCTTTTT.

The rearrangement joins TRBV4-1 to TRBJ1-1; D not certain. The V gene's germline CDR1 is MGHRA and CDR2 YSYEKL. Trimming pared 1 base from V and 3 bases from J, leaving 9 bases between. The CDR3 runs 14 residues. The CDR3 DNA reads TGCGCCAGCAGCCAAGGAACCCAGGACACTGAAGCTTTCTTT. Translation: CASSQGTQDTEAFF.

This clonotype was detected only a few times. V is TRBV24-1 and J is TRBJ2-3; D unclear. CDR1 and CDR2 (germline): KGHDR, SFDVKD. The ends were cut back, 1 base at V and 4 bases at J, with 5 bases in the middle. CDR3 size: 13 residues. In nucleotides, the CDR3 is TGTGCCACCAGTGATTTCGCTCCAGATACGCAGTATTTT. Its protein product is CATSDFAPDTQYF.

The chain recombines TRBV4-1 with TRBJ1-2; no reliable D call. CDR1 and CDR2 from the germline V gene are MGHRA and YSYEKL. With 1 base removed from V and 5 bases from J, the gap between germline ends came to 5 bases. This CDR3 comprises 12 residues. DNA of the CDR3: TGCGCCAGCAGCCAAGGTGTGTATGGCTACACCTTC. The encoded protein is CASSQGVYGYTF.

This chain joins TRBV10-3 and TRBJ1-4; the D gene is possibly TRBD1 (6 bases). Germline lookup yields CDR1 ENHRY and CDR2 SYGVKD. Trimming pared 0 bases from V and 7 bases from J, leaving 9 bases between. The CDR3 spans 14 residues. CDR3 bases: TGTGCCATCAGTGAGTCACAGGGCCCTGAAAAACTGTTTTTT. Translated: CAISESQGPEKLFF.

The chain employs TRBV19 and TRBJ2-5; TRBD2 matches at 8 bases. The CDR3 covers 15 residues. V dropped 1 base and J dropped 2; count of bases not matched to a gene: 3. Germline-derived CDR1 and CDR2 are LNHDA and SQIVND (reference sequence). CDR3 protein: CASSIGASGQETQYF. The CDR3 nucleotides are TGTGCCAGTAGTATAGGAGCTAGCGGGCAAGAGACCCAGTACTTC.